This T cell receptor beta chain was observed in a study of technical replicates of blood from several donors. CDR1 is SGDLS, CDR2 YYNGEE, per germline. J was trimmed by 9 bases and V by 0 bases; bases with no gene match: 12. CDR3 size: 15 residues. This table comes from immunoSEQ multiplex PCR, and its TCRdb copy is limited to in-frame clones, with some not included. The data contain about 69,000 clones, approximately 88% of them singletons. The source is a human donor in good health. Some clones in this sample may be carry-over from other donors' samples. The specimen sequenced was PBMCs. J is TRBJ2-7 and V is TRBV9, with 7 bases that match TRBD1. The CDR3 coding sequence is TGTGCCAGCAGCGTAGATGCAGGGGGTCCCCTAGGGCAGTACTTC. Its translation: CASSVDAGGPLGQYF.